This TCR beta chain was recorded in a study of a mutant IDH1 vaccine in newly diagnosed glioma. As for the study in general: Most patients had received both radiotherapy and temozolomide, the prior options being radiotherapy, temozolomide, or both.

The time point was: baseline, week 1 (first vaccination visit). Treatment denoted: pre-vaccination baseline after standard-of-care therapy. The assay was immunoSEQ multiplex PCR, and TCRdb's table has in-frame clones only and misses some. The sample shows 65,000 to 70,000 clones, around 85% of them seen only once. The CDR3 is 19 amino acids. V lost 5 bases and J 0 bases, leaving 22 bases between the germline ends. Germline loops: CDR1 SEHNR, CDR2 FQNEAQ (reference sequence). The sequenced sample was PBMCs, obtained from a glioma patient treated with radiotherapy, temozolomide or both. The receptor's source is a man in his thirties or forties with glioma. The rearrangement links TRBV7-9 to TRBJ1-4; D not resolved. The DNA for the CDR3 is TGTGCCAGCAGCGATCCGGTGCAGGCCGATTTCGCAACTAATGAAAAACTGTTTTTT. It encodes CASSDPVQADFATNEKLFF. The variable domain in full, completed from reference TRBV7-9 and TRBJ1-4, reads DTGVSQNPRHKITKRGQNVTFRCDPISEHNRLYWYRQTLGQGPEFLTYFQNEAQLEKSRLLSDRFSAERPKGSFSTLEIQRTEQGDSAMYLCASSDPVQADFATNEKLFFGSGTQLSVL.